Included here is one TCR beta chain sequence, with context. Germline CDR1 is LNHDA and CDR2 is SQIVND (reference sequence). The CDR3 totals 17 residues. Through template switching, a universal primer site was introduced, and the cDNA contained unique molecular identifiers. TCRdb re-analysed the 5' RACE reads in MiXCR, keeping a single row per CDR3 protein. This sample has some 1,700,000 distinct CDR3 sequences; 25% to 35% occur once, and the top ten carry about 0.27%. The entry originates in a study of identical twins. The sequenced sample consisted of cord blood. The J gene is TRBJ2-4, the V gene TRBV19; tentative D call: TRBD2 (6 bases). The DNA end is a closer match to TRBJ2-5, so the J assignment may be wrong. The sequence came from a newborn girl in good health. CDR3: CASSINLAMFGGETQYF. CDR3 in DNA: TGTGCCAGTAGTATAAATCTAGCGATGTTTGGTGGGGAGACCCAGTACTTC.